This TCR beta chain was retrieved from a study of CD8 T cells in ankylosing spondylitis (TCRdb year 2017). Regarding the study in general: The study set out to find disease-linked TCR variants by profiling T cell receptor beta repertoires in ankylosing spondylitis patients and healthy donors. The whole study cohort included over 85 healthy donors and 25 or so ankylosing spondylitis patients. Peripheral blood was sampled, and synovial fluid was additionally collected from ankylosing spondylitis patients.

What the work shows at the level of the full study, not this receptor alone: A TCR beta motif of about 8 highly homologous amino acid variants appeared characteristic of blood from ankylosing spondylitis patients. The disease-linked clones showed a CD8+ phenotype and occurred at relatively low frequencies in peripheral blood. Significant enrichment of the disease-linked clones was reported in matched synovial fluid samples from ankylosing spondylitis patients. Some motif variants were previously reported in synovial fluid and blood of reactive arthritis patients, suggesting common disease-initiation mechanisms.

These reads were obtained on an Illumina HiSeq 2500. Quantitative 5'-RACE with molecular barcodes was the method used to prepare the TCR beta libraries. On the study's bioinformatics: A new computational method based on a probabilistic model of VDJ rearrangement was used to identify disease-linked TCR variants. In TCRdb, the public reads were trimmed at Q25 with fastp and aligned with MiXCR, with productive beta chains retained. Rows merge per CDR3 protein into single entries with the most common DNA and genes. TCRdb, not the authors, supplied the V and J calls. Recorded for this sample are 100,000 to 150,000 distinct CDR3 sequences; more than 6.5% of them occurred a single time. The ten biggest clones cover 10% to 15% of the sample. This clonotype has at least ten counts. The target of this receptor is not known. Nothing much larger sits one base from this clone, and base qualities are not available.

Sequenced input: blood, either unsorted or a sorted T cell fraction (not recorded which). This TCR came from a male donor with ankylosing spondylitis or in good health (not recorded which).

The sequence in DNA is TGTGCCAGCAGCCAACCAGCTAAGGATGAGCAGTTCTTC. This encodes CASSQPAKDEQFF. Recombination linked TRBV4-2 to TRBJ2-1; the D gene is unclear. Looking up the germline V gene yields CDR1 LGHNA and CDR2 YNFKEQ. V is cut by 2 bases and J by 8 bases, and the space between the germline ends is 10 bases. Measured from the cysteine to the phenylalanine, the CDR3 is 13 residues long. The entry retains the CDR3 DNA only, 39 bases that are in frame from base 1.